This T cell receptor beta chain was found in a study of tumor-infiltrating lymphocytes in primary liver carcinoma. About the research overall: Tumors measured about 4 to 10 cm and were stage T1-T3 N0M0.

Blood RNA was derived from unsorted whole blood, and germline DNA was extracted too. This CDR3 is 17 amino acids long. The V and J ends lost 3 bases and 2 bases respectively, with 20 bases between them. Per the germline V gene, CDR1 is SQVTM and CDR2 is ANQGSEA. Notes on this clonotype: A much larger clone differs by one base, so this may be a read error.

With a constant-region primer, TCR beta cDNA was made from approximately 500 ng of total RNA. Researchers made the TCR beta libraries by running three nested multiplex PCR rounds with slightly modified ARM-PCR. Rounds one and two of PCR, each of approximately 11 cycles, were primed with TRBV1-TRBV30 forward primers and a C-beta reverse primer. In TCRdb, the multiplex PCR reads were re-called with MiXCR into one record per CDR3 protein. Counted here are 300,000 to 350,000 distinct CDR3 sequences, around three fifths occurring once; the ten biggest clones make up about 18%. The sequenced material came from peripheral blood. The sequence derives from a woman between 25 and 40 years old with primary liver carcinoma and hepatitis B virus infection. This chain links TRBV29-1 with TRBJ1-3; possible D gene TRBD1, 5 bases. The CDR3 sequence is CSVEQGLEREAGNTIYF. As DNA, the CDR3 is TGCAGCGTTGAGCAGGGTCTCGAGCGTGAGGCTGGAAACACCATATATTTT.